One sample yielded the 20 T cell receptor beta chains listed below, sequenced in a study of blood T cells in healthy people across ages. Primers used in a second PCR of about 6 to 12 cycles were a sample-barcoded 5' primer and a J-beta primer mix. TCRdb used MiXCR to reprocess the 5' RACE reads, holding one entry per CDR3 protein. The sample holds approximately 1,700,000 distinct CDR3 sequences, roughly 43% seen once. The sequenced sample consisted of blood. These receptors were obtained from a human donor in good health.

This clonotype was found a few times. The chain has TRBV6-2 or TRBV6-3 and TRBJ2-6; a weak D match, TRBD1 (6 bases). Deletions cut 5 bases from V and 0 bases from J, with 17 bases between. The germline V gene encodes CDR1 MNHEY and CDR2 SVGEGT. The CDR3 totals 18 residues. The CDR3 DNA sequence: TGTGCCAGCAGTAGCCCGACAGGCCCTTTCTCTGGGGCCAACGTCCTGACTTTC. As protein: CASSSPTGPFSGANVLTF.

J is TRBJ1-2 and V is TRBV12-3 or TRBV12-4; D unresolved. The CDR3 runs 14 residues. Trimming stripped 3 bases from V and 3 bases from J, with 11 bases between. Written as DNA, the CDR3 is TGTGCCAGCAGTTTTAGGGTTGGACACTATGGCTACACCTTC. Its translation: CASSFRVGHYGYTF.

The rearrangement joins TRBV9 to TRBJ2-4; no clear D. The DNA end is more similar to TRBJ2-5, so the J call may be wrong. The CDR3 consists of 15 residues. The germline gives CDR1 SGDLS, CDR2 YYNGEE. CDR3 amino acids: CASSPQDHQGETQYF. The CDR3 region has the DNA TGTGCCAGCAGCCCCCAGGACCACCAAGGGGAGACCCAGTACTTC.

This clonotype showed up just a few times. The rearrangement uses TRBV7-2 and TRBJ2-3; D is undetermined. CDR1 is SGHTA and CDR2 is FQGNSA in the germline V gene. V was pared by 5 bases and J by 13 bases, with 13 bases between. This CDR3 is 11 amino acids long. CDR3 loop: CASSTSAYKYF. The DNA of the CDR3 is TGTGCCAGCAGCACCAGCGCTTATAAGTATTTT.

The chain joins TRBV11-2 to TRBJ1-2; D is possibly TRBD1 (6 bases). Germline lookup yields CDR1 SGHAT and CDR2 FQNNGV. With 0 bases removed from V and 1 base from J, the gap between germline ends came to 9 bases. The CDR3 has 15 amino acids. The CDR3 sequence is CASSLETGFNYGYTF. CDR3 coding DNA: TGTGCCAGCAGCTTAGAAACAGGGTTTAACTATGGCTACACCTTC.

This clonotype has a handful of counts. The J gene is TRBJ2-1, the V gene TRBV20-1, with 8 bases aligning to TRBD1. This CDR3 is 11 amino acids long. V trimming: 6 bases; J trimming: 10 bases; junction bases outside the gene matches: 5. Germline-derived CDR1 and CDR2 are DFQATT and SNEGSKA (reference sequence). CDR3 sequence (DNA): TGCAGTGCGAGCAGGGGGCTCGAGCAGTTCTTC. Its protein is CSASRGLEQFF.

In this sample, this clonotype turned up a few times. The chain uses TRBV5-5 and TRBJ2-7, with 11 positions matching TRBD1. The ends lost 5 bases at V and 3 bases at J; junction bases unmatched: 4. Germline V CDR1 and CDR2: SGHKS, YYEKEE (reference sequence). The CDR3 sequence is 14 residues long. The CDR3 DNA follows: TGTGCCAGCAGACAGGGACAGGGGGGCTACGAGCAGTACTTC. It yields the protein CASRQGQGGYEQYF.

The chain joins TRBV15 to TRBJ2-7, with D possibly TRBD2 on 6 matching bases. Germline CDR1 LNHNV, CDR2 YYDKDF (reference sequence). V was pared by 8 bases and J by 2 bases, with 16 bases between. The CDR3 length is 14 residues. This CDR3 reads CATAREWGAYEQYF. CDR3 coding DNA: TGTGCCACCGCCCGGGAGTGGGGAGCCTACGAGCAGTACTTC.

The genes are TRBV10-3 and TRBJ2-2, with D hard to call. The CDR3 is 15 amino acids. Germline-derived CDR1 and CDR2 are ENHRY and SYGVKD. V was shortened by 6 bases and J by 0 bases, with 11 bases between the two germline ends. CDR3 in DNA: TGTGCCATCAGCAAAGGCCCCACGAACACCGGGGAGCTGTTTTTT. Protein: CAISKGPTNTGELFF.

The chain uses TRBV3-1 and TRBJ2-3, with TRBD2 matching 7 bases. Trimming at V came to 4 bases and at J to 2 bases, leaving 9 bases not matched to a gene. The CDR3 is made up of 16 amino acids. Germline V gene sequence: CDR1 LGHDT, CDR2 YNNKEL (reference sequence). CDR3: CASSRGSGTHTDTQYF. CDR3 in DNA: TGTGCCAGCAGCCGAGGAAGCGGGACTCACACAGATACGCAGTATTTT.

The chain recombines TRBV27 with TRBJ2-1, with a tentative D call TRBD1 (5 bases). The V end lost 2 bases, the J end lost 2 bases, and 13 bases lay between the germline ends. Germline CDR1 and CDR2: MNHEY and SMNVEV (reference sequence). The CDR3 length is 16 residues. Here the CDR3 DNA reads TGTGCCAGCAGTTTACTGGCCAGGGCAGCCTACAATGAGCAGTTCTTC. It yields the protein CASSLLARAAYNEQFF.

The V gene is TRBV6-5, the J gene TRBJ1-1; D call uncertain. V shed 2 bases and J shed 11 bases, with 12 bases lying between them. The CDR3 has 12 amino acids. CDR1 is MNHEY, CDR2 SVGAGI, per germline. The CDR3 is CASSYEGGLAFF. In DNA, the CDR3 is TGTGCCAGCAGTTACGAGGGCGGGTTGGCTTTCTTT.

In nucleotides, the CDR3 is TGTGCCAGCAGCCCCGCCGGGACAGGGGTTTCCGAGCAGTACTTC. Encoded protein: CASSPAGTGVSEQYF. V gene TRBV7-9 combines with J gene TRBJ2-4, with 10 bases fitting TRBD1. TRBJ2-7 matches the DNA end more closely, so the J call is doubtful. Germline V gene lookup returns CDR1 SEHNR and CDR2 FQNEAQ (reference sequence). The CDR3 contains 15 residues.

There are a few counts of this clonotype. This chain uses TRBV7-2 with TRBJ2-5; 12 bases map to TRBD2. CDR3 length: 16 amino acids. Germline V gene sequence: CDR1 SGHTA, CDR2 FQGNSA. V lost 2 bases to trimming and J lost 4 bases; unmatched junction nucleotides: 5. CDR3 in DNA: TGTGCCAGCAGCTTATCTAGCGGGGGGGCTCTAGAGACCCAGTACTTC. Residues: CASSLSSGGALETQYF.

The chain recombines TRBV14 with TRBJ2-1; D may correspond to TRBD1 or TRBD2 (6 bases each). The CDR3 is 16 residues long. From germline, CDR1 is SGHDN and CDR2 FVKESK. V was clipped by 0 bases and J by 2 bases, with 11 bases between them. CDR3 nucleotides: TGTGCCAGCAGCCAAGAGAGGGGGGCCCCCTACAATGAGCAGTTCTTC. It specifies CASSQERGAPYNEQFF. The full variable domain, its missing parts supplied by reference TRBV14 and TRBJ2-1, is EAGVTQFPSHSVIEKGQTVTLRCDPISGHDNLYWYRRVMGKEIKFLLHFVKESKQDESGMPNNRFLAERTGGTYSTLKVQPAELEDSGVYFCASSQERGAPYNEQFFGPGTRLTVL.

The chain joins TRBV28 to TRBJ1-6; 7 bases map to TRBD1. The CDR3 consists of 14 residues. V shed 7 bases and J 10 bases; nucleotides not matched to a gene: 10. The V gene's germline CDR1 is MDHEN and CDR2 SYDVKM. Written as DNA, the CDR3 is TGTGCCAGCATAGGGGGGCAGGGGGGATCACCCCTCCACTTT. This codes for CASIGGQGGSPLHF.

The chain joins TRBV20-1 to TRBJ1-2; possibly TRBD1 for D (5 bases). Germline V gene sequence: CDR1 DFQATT, CDR2 SNEGSKA (reference sequence). This CDR3 comprises 12 residues. V lost 5 bases to trimming and J lost 6 bases, with 13 bases between them. The CDR3 DNA sequence: TGCAGTGCTGTCCGGGGACTCGATGGCTACACCTTC. Translation gives CSAVRGLDGYTF.

The rearrangement joins TRBV3-1 to TRBJ2-1; TRBD2 matches 8 bases. The germline gives CDR1 LGHDT, CDR2 YNNKEL (reference sequence). CDR3 length equals 17 residues. After removal of 8 bases from V and 2 bases from J, the junction contained 14 bases not matched to a gene. CDR3 residues: CASSSPGTRSTYNEQFF. Here the CDR3 DNA reads TGTGCCAGCTCTTCCCCCGGGACTAGAAGTACCTACAATGAGCAGTTCTTC.

The chain carries TRBV5-1 and TRBJ1-2; D is possibly TRBD1 (6 bases). V was cut by 4 bases and J by 8 bases, with 24 bases left in between. Germline CDR1 and CDR2: SGHRS and YFSETQ. This CDR3 has 16 amino acids. DNA for the CDR3: TGCGCCAGCAGCCAACAAACACAGGGACAAGGCGGGGGCTACACCTTC. Translated, it gives CASSQQTQGQGGGYTF.

This clonotype turned up a few times. A read error may produce the germline difference seen at one junction end. The chain has TRBV7-2 and TRBJ2-1; possible D gene TRBD2, 6 bases. The CDR3 consists of 16 residues. Germline V lookup: CDR1 SGHTA, CDR2 FQGNSA. The DNA for the CDR3 is TGTGCCAACAGCCTCAAGGTGGGACTCCAAACCAATGAGCAGTTCTTC. Amino acid sequence: CANSLKVGLQTNEQFF.